This TCR beta chain emerged from a study of T-cell reconstitution after alpha-beta-depleted transplantation in children. Whole-study results and caveats: At around two months after transplant, the alpha-beta T cells were reportedly derived from several hundred expanded clones that came from non-depleted graft cells. Newly generated T cells supplied most T-cell counts and diversity one year post-transplant.

In its sample, this clonotype was seen many times. Antigen specificity is unknown. Researchers prepared the TCRbeta library using unique molecular identifiers, the study reports. MiXCR, applied by TCRdb to the PCR reads, yields one record per CDR3 protein. This sample has 65,000 to 90,000 distinct CDR3 sequences, with about 11% found just once. Germline V lookup: CDR1 DFQATT, CDR2 SNEGSKA (reference sequence). This CDR3 contains 12 residues. V shed 3 bases and J shed 2 bases, with 7 bases lying between them. The source was PBMCs, collected before TCRalphabeta/CD19-depleted stem cell transplant. The chain joins TRBV20-1 to TRBJ2-5; D remains unclear. This receptor was taken from a boy aged 5-17 years with acute myeloid leukemia, due to receive a stem cell transplant. The CDR3 protein is CSARKPQETQYF. The CDR3 DNA reads as TGCAGTGCTAGGAAGCCGCAAGAGACCCAGTACTTC.